A single sample gave rise to the 26 T cell receptor beta chains below, sequenced in a study of T cell changes during pregnancy in multiple sclerosis. TCRdb's copy holds only in-frame clones and misses some; the assay was immunoSEQ multiplex PCR. Seen here are approximately 73,000 clones, around 94% observed once, and the top ten hold 0.2% to 0.25%. The sequences come from CD4+ T cells from peripheral blood mononuclear cells, collected before pregnancy. The source is a female donor with multiple sclerosis, enrolled in a pregnancy study.

The rearrangement joins TRBV6-1 to TRBJ2-4; maybe TRBD2 (6 bases). This CDR3 is built from 13 residues. CDR1 MNHNS and CDR2 SASEGT come from the germline V gene. V was clipped by 2 bases and J by 11 bases, with 13 bases between them. CDR3 DNA sequence: TGTGCCAGCAGTGAATCCCCCGGGACTTTTCAGTACTTC. Its protein product is CASSESPGTFQYF.

This chain links TRBV7-3 with TRBJ2-3; 7 bases are shared with TRBD2. J was trimmed by 5 bases and V by 5 bases; bases with no gene match: 7. The CDR3 has 14 amino acids. The germline V gene encodes CDR1 SGHTA and CDR2 FQGTGA. CDR3 sequence reads: CASSPTGGGDTQYF. The CDR3 nucleotides read TGTGCCAGCAGCCCTACGGGGGGTGGAGATACGCAGTATTTT.

The chain couples TRBV6-1 to TRBJ1-1; weak D call: TRBD1 (6 bases). This CDR3 is built from 17 residues. The germline gives CDR1 MNHNS, CDR2 SASEGT. V was shortened by 0 bases and J by 5 bases, with 19 bases between the two germline ends. The CDR3 loop is CASSEAPYRWGRTEAFF. CDR3 DNA sequence: TGTGCCAGCAGTGAAGCCCCCTACCGTTGGGGGCGGACTGAAGCTTTCTTT.

The chain couples TRBV6-5 to TRBJ2-5; weak D call: TRBD2 (6 bases). This CDR3 has 12 residues. CDR1 is MNHEY, CDR2 SVGAGI, per germline. Trimming shortened V by 5 bases and J by 7 bases, and 11 bases separated the two germline ends. CDR3 sequence (DNA): TGTGCCAGCAGTCTCCCCGGGGGGACCCAGTACTTC. It specifies CASSLPGGTQYF.

The chain couples TRBV30 to TRBJ2-2; tentative D call: TRBD2 (5 bases). The CDR3 extends over 14 amino acids. Per germline, CDR1 GTSNPN and CDR2 SVGIG (reference sequence). V lost 2 bases and J 5 bases, leaving 12 bases between the germline ends. The CDR3 is CAWSFTGSTGELFF. As DNA, the CDR3 is TGTGCCTGGAGTTTCACGGGAAGTACCGGGGAGCTGTTTTTT.

This clone was counted a few times. V gene TRBV6-1 combines with J gene TRBJ1-5; no definite D call. V was cut by 2 bases and J by 0 bases, with 8 bases left in between. CDR1 is MNHNS and CDR2 is SASEGT in the germline V gene. The CDR3 is made up of 15 amino acids. This CDR3 is CASSERGYSNQPQHF. As DNA, the CDR3 is TGTGCCAGCAGTGAAAGAGGATATAGCAATCAGCCCCAGCATTTT.

The chain uses TRBV6-5 and TRBJ2-7, with D possibly TRBD2 on 7 matching bases. V gave up 1 base and J gave up 3 bases, with 13 bases separating them. This CDR3 contains 15 residues. The germline CDR1 and CDR2 sequences are MNHEY and SVGAGI. CDR3 protein: CASSYWGEGDYEQYF. In DNA form, the CDR3 reads TGTGCCAGCAGTTACTGGGGGGAGGGGGACTACGAGCAGTACTTC.

The chain joins TRBV9 to TRBJ2-2, with a possible D match to TRBD2 (6 bases). The germline V and J ends were trimmed by 4 bases and 7 bases, with 17 bases remaining between them. The CDR3 consists of 15 residues. Germline CDR1 SGDLS, CDR2 YYNGEE. The CDR3 loop is CASSPAGRYDGELFF. The CDR3, as DNA: TGTGCCAGCAGCCCCGCGGGAAGGTATGACGGGGAGCTGTTTTTT.

The rearrangement uses TRBV28 and TRBJ2-7; D is perhaps TRBD1 (6 bases). Germline V CDR1 and CDR2: MDHEN, SYDVKM. V was shortened by 6 bases and J by 6 bases, with 15 bases between the two germline ends. This CDR3 is 13 amino acids long. The CDR3 sequence is CASRGAAYGEQYF. CDR3 in DNA: TGTGCCAGCAGGGGGGCAGCTTACGGCGAGCAGTACTTC. Looking up the rest from reference TRBV28 and TRBJ2-7 gives the full variable domain: DVKVTQSSRYLVKRTGEKVFLECVQDMDHENMFWYRQDPGLGLRLIYFSYDVKMKEKGDIPEGYSVSREKKERFSLILESASTNQTSMYLCASRGAAYGEQYFGPGTRLTVT.

The chain carries TRBV2 and TRBJ1-1; D is possibly TRBD1 (5 bases). Germline V gives CDR1 SNHLY, CDR2 FYNNEI. The CDR3 extends over 12 amino acids. V lost 3 bases, J lost 9 bases, and 11 bases lay in between. Here the CDR3 reads CASSDGGRKAFF. Here the CDR3 DNA reads TGTGCCAGCAGTGATGGGGGGAGAAAAGCTTTCTTT.

The CDR3 sequence: CASSWDRGATDTQYF. The CDR3 DNA follows: TGCGCCAGCAGCTGGGACAGGGGGGCCACAGATACGCAGTATTTT. The V call is TRBV5-1, the J call TRBJ2-3, with TRBD1 matching over 11 bases. This CDR3 has 15 amino acids. Germline CDR1 reads SGHRS; CDR2 reads YFSETQ. Germline trimming cut 3 bases from V and 2 bases from J; bases unmatched to any gene: 2.

The chain joins TRBV6-5 to TRBJ2-7; TRBD1 matches 10 bases. There are 12 residues in the CDR3. With 6 bases clipped from V and 10 bases from J, the junction kept 6 bases outside the gene matches. The germline gives CDR1 MNHEY, CDR2 SVGAGI. CDR3 sequence: CASRTGTGAQYF. The CDR3 coding sequence is TGTGCCAGCAGAACCGGGACAGGGGCACAGTACTTC.

This clone was observed a single time. J is TRBJ1-4 and V is TRBV5-8; 9 nucleotides line up with TRBD1. Unmatched junction bases numbered 6, after V lost 4 bases and J lost 8 bases. This CDR3 spans 14 amino acids. Germline loops: CDR1 SGHTS, CDR2 YDEGEE. The CDR3 region has the DNA TGTGCCAGCAGCGTAGACAGGGGGGAAGAAAAACTGTTTTTT. It yields the protein CASSVDRGEEKLFF.

This chain's CDR3 is CASSHASIGETGGTEAFF. In DNA form, the CDR3 reads TGTGCCAGCAGCCATGCATCAATTGGGGAAACGGGGGGCACTGAAGCTTTCTTT. The rearrangement links TRBV4-2 to TRBJ1-1; tentative D call: TRBD1 (5 bases). The V and J ends lost 3 bases and 4 bases respectively, with 24 bases between them. The CDR3 is made up of 18 amino acids. Per the germline V gene, CDR1 is LGHNA and CDR2 is YNFKEQ.

The chain links TRBV30 to TRBJ2-5; no clear D. This CDR3 spans 13 amino acids. V was trimmed by 3 bases and J by 5 bases, leaving 13 bases between them. The V gene's germline CDR1 is GTSNPN and CDR2 SVGIG (reference sequence). CDR3 loop: CAWRSHSRETQYF. The DNA for the CDR3 is TGTGCCTGGAGGAGTCATTCCAGGGAGACCCAGTACTTC. Supplemented by reference TRBV30 and TRBJ2-5, the full variable domain reads SQTIHQWPATLVQPVGSPLSLECTVEGTSNPNLYWYRQAAGRGLQLLFYSVGIGQISSEVPQNLSASRPQDRQFILSSKKLLLSDSGFYLCAWRSHSRETQYFGPGTRLLVL.

The chain employs TRBV6-1 and TRBJ2-3; 8 bases match TRBD2. With 4 bases clipped from V and 1 base from J, the junction kept 4 bases outside the gene matches. The CDR3 has 15 residues. Germline V gene sequence: CDR1 MNHNS, CDR2 SASEGT. In DNA, the CDR3 is TGTGCCAGCAGTGTCCAACTAGCGGGCACAGATACGCAGTATTTT. This sequence encodes CASSVQLAGTDTQYF.

This chain uses TRBV19 with TRBJ1-5; 11 bases are shared with TRBD1. CDR3 length equals 17 residues. Looked up from germline, CDR1 is LNHDA and CDR2 is SQIVND (reference sequence). Trimming took 5 bases from V and 4 from J; bases not matched to a gene: 10. CDR3 sequence: CASSPLSGTGGNQPQHF. Here the CDR3 DNA reads TGTGCCAGTAGTCCCCTATCCGGGACAGGGGGGAATCAGCCCCAGCATTTT.

The rearrangement joins TRBV30 to TRBJ2-2; the D gene is possibly TRBD1 (5 bases). Trimming took 1 base from V and 0 from J, leaving 9 bases between them. The CDR3 contains 15 residues. Germline CDR1 GTSNPN, CDR2 SVGIG (reference sequence). The CDR3 DNA reads as TGTGCCTGGAGTGCAACAGGCACGAACACCGGGGAGCTGTTTTTT. The encoded protein is CAWSATGTNTGELFF.

This rearrangement joins TRBV4-2 to TRBJ1-2; TRBD1 agrees at 10 bases. The CDR3 consists of 15 residues. Germline V gives CDR1 LGHNA, CDR2 YNFKEQ. V trimming: 7 bases; J trimming: 8 bases; junction bases outside the gene matches: 13. The CDR3 region has the DNA TGTGCCAGCACCCCCGGGGGGACAGGGGACAACGGCTACACCTTC. Translation gives CASTPGGTGDNGYTF.

The V gene is TRBV2, the J gene TRBJ1-4; TRBD1 matches at 7 bases. Germline loops: CDR1 SNHLY, CDR2 FYNNEI. This CDR3 spans 15 amino acids. V gave up 6 bases and J gave up 2 bases; unmatched junction bases: 6. The CDR3 coding sequence is TGTGCCAGCAGAGAGACAGGGCTGACTAATGAAAAACTGTTTTTT. Protein sequence: CASRETGLTNEKLFF. Drawing the rest from reference TRBV2 and TRBJ1-4, the complete variable domain is EPEVTQTPSHQVTQMGQEVILRCVPISNHLYFYWYRQILGQKVEFLVSFYNNEISEKSEIFDDQFSVERPDGSNFTLKIRSTKLEDSAMYFCASRETGLTNEKLFFGSGTQLSVL.

The chain links TRBV5-1 to TRBJ1-1; 7 nucleotides agree with TRBD1. Trimming at V came to 0 bases and at J to 4 bases, leaving 6 bases not matched to a gene. Germline values: CDR1 SGHRS, CDR2 YFSETQ. This CDR3 spans 15 amino acids. CDR3: CASSLAQGGGTEAFF. CDR3 DNA: TGCGCCAGCAGCTTGGCCCAGGGGGGAGGCACTGAAGCTTTCTTT.

This clone was seen a few times. This chain uses TRBV7-2 with TRBJ1-2; D is perhaps TRBD1 (5 bases). The germline CDR1 and CDR2 sequences are SGHTA and FQGNSA. The CDR3 totals 14 residues. V shed 5 bases and J shed 0 bases, with 10 bases lying between them. The CDR3 nucleotides read TGTGCCAGCAGCCTCCAGGGATCTAACTATGGCTACACCTTC. It yields the protein CASSLQGSNYGYTF.

This chain joins TRBV6-1 and TRBJ1-4; 9 positions agree with TRBD1. This CDR3 has 14 amino acids. The V and J ends lost 6 bases and 2 bases, in that order; junction bases with no gene match: 1. The germline CDR1 and CDR2 sequences are MNHNS and SASEGT. The CDR3 region is CASRQGATNEKLFF. The CDR3 bases are TGTGCCAGCAGACAGGGGGCGACTAATGAAAAACTGTTTTTT.

The chain employs TRBV7-6 and TRBJ1-3; possibly TRBD1 for D (5 bases). Germline V gene lookup returns CDR1 SGHVS and CDR2 FNYEAQ. Trimming took off 5 bases at V and 2 bases at J, with 10 bases between the two ends. CDR3 length equals 14 residues. The CDR3 coding sequence is TGTGCCAGCAGCGCAAGGGGCCCTGGAAACACCATATATTTT. It codes for CASSARGPGNTIYF.

The chain carries TRBV5-6 and TRBJ2-7; 8 nucleotides agree with TRBD2. The germline gives CDR1 SGHDT, CDR2 YYEEEE. This CDR3 spans 15 amino acids. V shed 4 bases and J 3 bases; nucleotides not matched to a gene: 9. CDR3 in DNA: TGTGCCAGCAGCACCTCCGGGGGGGTCTACTACGAGCAGTACTTC. Its translation is CASSTSGGVYYEQYF.

The chain combines TRBV7-6 with TRBJ1-1, with unresolved D. The CDR3 consists of 14 residues. Between the trimmed V and J ends, which lost 5 bases and 0 bases, there was a span of 10 bases. The germline gives CDR1 SGHVS, CDR2 FNYEAQ. The CDR3: CASSPSGLNTEAFF. The CDR3 region has the DNA TGTGCCAGCAGCCCGAGCGGGCTGAACACTGAAGCTTTCTTT.